A single sample gave rise to the 23 T cell receptor beta chains below, sequenced in a study of blood T cell repertoires in COVID-19. Sequencing was performed with immunoSEQ multiplex PCR; in TCRdb, only in-frame clones are kept and a portion is missing. The data show approximately 290,000 clones, with approximately 91% seen just once and around an eighth held by the top ten. Sequencing was performed on peripheral blood. The source of these receptors is a woman aged 60 to 75 with acute or convalescent COVID-19.

V and J are TRBV10-3 and TRBJ1-4, with TRBD1 identical over 9 bases. J gave up 5 bases and V 10 bases, and 5 bases lay outside the gene matches. CDR1 and CDR2 from the germline V gene are ENHRY and SYGVKD. This CDR3 has 13 residues. The CDR3 loop reads CASRQGENEKLFF. DNA for the CDR3: TGTGCCAGTAGACAGGGGGAAAATGAAAAACTGTTTTTT.

This clone was observed a few times. The rearrangement links TRBV10-3 to TRBJ1-2; D is possibly TRBD1 (6 bases). This CDR3 has 13 amino acids. Germline CDR1 is ENHRY and CDR2 is SYGVKD. Trimming took 1 base from V and 6 from J, leaving 9 bases between them. The CDR3 region is CAISELDRDGYTF. In DNA, the CDR3 is TGTGCCATCAGTGAGTTGGACAGAGATGGCTACACCTTC.

This chain connects TRBV27 to TRBJ2-1, with a possible D match to TRBD2 (5 bases). Trimming stripped 3 bases from V and 4 bases from J, with 16 bases between. CDR1 is MNHEY and CDR2 is SMNVEV in the germline V gene (reference sequence). This CDR3 comprises 16 residues. Here the CDR3 reads CASSFSTSGIYNEQFF. The CDR3 DNA follows: TGTGCCAGCAGTTTTTCTACGTCCGGGATTTACAATGAGCAGTTCTTC.

The DNA of the CDR3 is TGTGCCAGCAGCAAAGCGCTTGGGCGGGTTACCTACGAGCAGTACTTC. Amino acids: CASSKALGRVTYEQYF. The chain has TRBV21-1 and TRBJ2-7; the listed D gene, TRBD2, was not tested against the DNA. TRBV21-1 corresponds to a pseudogene. The CDR3 consists of 16 residues.

This rearrangement joins TRBV28 to TRBJ2-7; TRBD1 is a possible D gene (6 bases). V lost 4 bases and J 3 bases, leaving 19 bases between the germline ends. Germline V gene sequence: CDR1 MDHEN, CDR2 SYDVKM. This CDR3 contains 16 residues. The CDR3 DNA reads TGTGCCAGCAGTTCCGCTCAGTCAAGGGGGAGCTACGAGCAGTACTTC. This codes for CASSSAQSRGSYEQYF. The full variable domain, completed using reference TRBV28 and TRBJ2-7, is DVKVTQSSRYLVKRTGEKVFLECVQDMDHENMFWYRQDPGLGLRLIYFSYDVKMKEKGDIPEGYSVSREKKERFSLILESASTNQTSMYLCASSSAQSRGSYEQYFGPGTRLTVT.

The chain carries TRBV5-4 and TRBJ2-3; possibly TRBD2 for D (7 bases). V lost 3 bases to trimming and J lost 5 bases, with 19 bases between them. There are 16 residues in the CDR3. The germline V gene has CDR1 SGHNT and CDR2 YYREEE (reference sequence). CDR3 DNA: TGTGCCAGCAGCTCACAGGGACTACGCTTGCGAGATACGCAGTATTTT. This gives the protein CASSSQGLRLRDTQYF.

CDR3 region: CASSFNSGSTDTQYF. CDR3 DNA sequence: TGTGCCAGCAGCTTTAATAGCGGGTCCACAGATACGCAGTATTTT. V gene TRBV11-2 combines with J gene TRBJ2-3, with TRBD2 matching over 7 bases. The germline gives CDR1 SGHAT, CDR2 FQNNGV. V trimming: 3 bases; J trimming: 2 bases; junction bases outside the gene matches: 5. This CDR3 spans 15 amino acids.

In its sample, this clone was seen once. J is TRBJ2-3 and V is TRBV19; 14 positions agree with TRBD2. From germline, CDR1 is LNHDA and CDR2 SQIVND (reference sequence). V shed 5 bases, J shed 0 bases, and the junction held 10 bases outside the gene matches. This CDR3 region has 19 residues. The CDR3 nucleotides read TGTGCCAGTAGTTCCGGACTAGCGGGGGGCCGGGGTAGCACAGATACGCAGTATTTT. Translation gives CASSSGLAGGRGSTDTQYF.

This CDR3 reads CASSFGGGYEQYF. The CDR3 nucleotides read TGTGCCAGTAGTTTTGGGGGCGGCTACGAGCAGTACTTC. V gene TRBV19 combines with J gene TRBJ2-7; a weak D match, TRBD1 (6 bases). This CDR3 is built from 13 residues. CDR1 LNHDA and CDR2 SQIVND come from the germline V gene (reference sequence). Trimming removed 5 bases from V and 3 bases from J, with 11 bases in between.

The V gene is TRBV15, the J gene TRBJ1-2; 7 nucleotides align to TRBD1. The V gene's germline CDR1 is LNHNV and CDR2 YYDKDF (reference sequence). The V segment lost 3 bases and the J segment 4 bases; nucleotides outside the gene matches: 8. The CDR3 contains 15 residues. The CDR3 bases are TGTGCCACCAGCAGGGGGCCAGGGGGAAGCTATGGCTACACCTTC. It is translated as CATSRGPGGSYGYTF.

The V and J genes are TRBV27 and TRBJ2-5; D gene ambiguous. Germline V gene sequence: CDR1 MNHEY, CDR2 SMNVEV (reference sequence). This CDR3 region has 16 residues. The V gene lost 8 bases and the J gene lost 5 bases, with 24 bases spanning the gap. This CDR3 reads CASHPRKPQIRETQYF. The CDR3 nucleotides read TGTGCCAGCCACCCCCGCAAGCCCCAAATCCGGGAGACCCAGTACTTC.

The V gene is TRBV5-6, the J gene TRBJ2-3; possible D gene TRBD2, 5 bases. Germline CDR1 is SGHDT and CDR2 is YYEEEE. This CDR3 contains 13 residues. The V end lost 0 bases, the J end lost 14 bases, and 16 bases lay between the germline ends. The CDR3, as DNA: TGTGCCAGCAGCTTGGTGGCTAGCCCCTCCCCGTATTTT. Its translation: CASSLVASPSPYF.

The chain employs TRBV11-3 and TRBJ2-7; 8 nucleotides match TRBD2. Unmatched junction bases numbered 8, after V lost 5 bases and J lost 2 bases. CDR1 SGHNT and CDR2 YENEEA come from the germline V gene. CDR3 size: 15 residues. CDR3 DNA sequence: TGTGCCAGCAGCCACGGGGTAGCGGGGACCTACGAGCAGTACTTC. As protein: CASSHGVAGTYEQYF.

The J gene is TRBJ2-1, the V gene TRBV5-5, with D possibly TRBD1 on 5 matching bases. This CDR3 has 14 amino acids. V dropped 1 base and J dropped 6 bases, with 11 bases sitting between them. Germline values: CDR1 SGHKS, CDR2 YYEKEE (reference sequence). CDR3 amino acids: CASSLPGKGNEQFF. For the CDR3, the DNA is TGTGCCAGCAGCTTGCCAGGGAAAGGCAATGAGCAGTTCTTC. Supplemented by reference TRBV5-5 and TRBJ2-1, the full variable domain reads DAGVTQSPTHLIKTRGQQVTLRCSPISGHKSVSWYQQVLGQGPQFIFQYYEKEERGRGNFPDRFSARQFPNYSSELNVNALLLGDSALYLCASSLPGKGNEQFFGPGTRLTVL.

The CDR3 reads CASSLSLRYRSNEKLFF. The CDR3 DNA reads TGTGCCAGCAGTTTATCGCTCCGATACAGGTCTAATGAAAAACTGTTTTTT. The chain employs TRBV28 and TRBJ1-4; the D gene is possibly TRBD1 (5 bases). This CDR3 comprises 17 residues. The germline V gene has CDR1 MDHEN and CDR2 SYDVKM. Trimming removed 1 base from V and 3 bases from J, with 15 bases in between.

The V gene is TRBV3-1 (or the pseudogene TRBV3-2), the J gene TRBJ2-7; TRBD1 is a possible D gene (6 bases). CDR1 is LGHDT and CDR2 is YNNKEL in the germline V gene (reference sequence). V gave up 5 bases and J gave up 3 bases, with 14 bases separating them. CDR3 length: 14 amino acids. The DNA for the CDR3 is TGTGCCAGCAGCATAAGCCAACAGGGCTACGAGCAGTACTTC. It is translated as CASSISQQGYEQYF.

The CDR3 loop reads CATSDPGQLSTDTQYF. CDR3 coding DNA: TGTGCCACCAGTGACCCGGGACAACTTAGCACAGATACGCAGTATTTT. The chain recombines TRBV24-1 with TRBJ2-3; weak D call: TRBD1 (6 bases). Deletions cut 4 bases from V and 0 bases from J, with 13 bases between. Germline CDR1 KGHDR, CDR2 SFDVKD. The CDR3 is made up of 16 amino acids.

This chain uses TRBV4-2 with TRBJ1-4; D remains ambiguous. The CDR3 covers 15 residues. The V gene lost 0 bases and the J gene lost 5 bases, with 10 bases spanning the gap. Germline V gene lookup returns CDR1 LGHNA and CDR2 YNFKEQ. The CDR3: CASSQDWRFNEKLFF. The CDR3 nucleotides read TGTGCCAGCAGCCAAGACTGGCGGTTCAATGAAAAACTGTTTTTT.

V usage is TRBV13 and J usage is TRBJ1-2, with D possibly matching TRBD1 (6 bases). The V gene's germline CDR1 is PRHDT and CDR2 FYEKMQ (reference sequence). Trimming left V 0 bases short and J 8 bases short, with 16 bases between. The CDR3 spans 15 residues. In DNA form, the CDR3 reads TGTGCCAGCAGCTTAGGGAAGACAGGTTTATGGGGCTACACCTTC. Encoded protein: CASSLGKTGLWGYTF.

This clone was seen only a few times. This sequence joins TRBV7-9 and TRBJ1-5, with 7 bases that match TRBD1. Looked up from germline, CDR1 is SEHNR and CDR2 is FQNEAQ (reference sequence). Losses at the gene ends were 5 bases for V and 1 base for J; bases not matched to a gene: 5. There are 15 residues in the CDR3. DNA for the CDR3: TGTGCCAGCAGCCTCCAGGGGGACAGCAATCAGCCCCAGCATTTT. It translates to CASSLQGDSNQPQHF.

J is TRBJ2-1 and V is TRBV11-3; TRBD2 matches at 14 bases. With V trimmed by 0 bases and J by 2 bases, 9 bases remained unmatched. Germline CDR1 reads SGHNT; CDR2 reads YENEEA. This CDR3 comprises 20 residues. CDR3 in amino acids: CASSLEGTSGRLRPYNEQFF. CDR3 coding DNA: TGTGCCAGCAGCTTAGAGGGGACTAGCGGGAGATTAAGGCCCTACAATGAGCAGTTCTTC.

The chain joins TRBV28 to TRBJ1-2, with a possible D match to TRBD1 (5 bases). The germline CDR1 and CDR2 sequences are MDHEN and SYDVKM. Deletions cut 4 bases from V and 4 bases from J, with 19 bases between. The CDR3 runs to 16 residues. CDR3 DNA: TGTGCCAGCAGTTATCTCCGCAGGGACTTGGTCTATGGCTACACCTTC. This sequence encodes CASSYLRRDLVYGYTF.

The chain employs TRBV10-1 and TRBJ2-7, with 8 nucleotides matching TRBD1. Germline lookup yields CDR1 WNHNN and CDR2 SYGVQD (reference sequence). The CDR3 extends over 15 amino acids. V shed 0 bases and J 6 bases; nucleotides not matched to a gene: 7. The CDR3 sequence is CASSESSGGISEQYF. The CDR3, as DNA: TGCGCCAGCAGTGAGTCGTCAGGGGGCATCTCCGAGCAGTACTTC.